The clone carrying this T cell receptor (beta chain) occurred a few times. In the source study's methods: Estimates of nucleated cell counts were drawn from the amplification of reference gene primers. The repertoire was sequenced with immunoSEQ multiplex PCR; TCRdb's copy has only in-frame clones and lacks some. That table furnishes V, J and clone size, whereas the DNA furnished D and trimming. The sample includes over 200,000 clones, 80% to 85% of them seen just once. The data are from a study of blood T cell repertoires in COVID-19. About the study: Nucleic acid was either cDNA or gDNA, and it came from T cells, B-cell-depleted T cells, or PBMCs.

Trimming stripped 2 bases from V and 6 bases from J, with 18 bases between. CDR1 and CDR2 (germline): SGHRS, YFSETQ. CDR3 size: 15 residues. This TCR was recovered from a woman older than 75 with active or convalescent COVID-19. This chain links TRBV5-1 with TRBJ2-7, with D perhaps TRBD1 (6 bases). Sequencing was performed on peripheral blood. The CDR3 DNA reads TGCGCCAGCAGCTTCGGCGCAGGGGAAATCGGCGAGCAGTACTTC. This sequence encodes CASSFGAGEIGEQYF.